This is a list of T cell receptor beta chains from one sample in a study of cytomegalovirus exposure and HLA in healthy donors. The assay was immunoSEQ multiplex PCR, and TCRdb's table has in-frame clones only and misses some. The sample comprises over 95,000 clones, over 65% of which are singletons, and 4% to 5% rests with the top ten. What was sequenced was PBMCs. These receptors were taken from a middle-aged woman in good health and CMV-seropositive. Both conserved end residues are trimmed from each CDR3. A D gene is named only where the DNA matches it firmly.

cdr3_aa	v_call	d_call	j_call	cdr3_length
ASSLGGIINTEAF	TRBV11-3	.	TRBJ1-1	13
ASSGGWGSYEQY	TRBV7-9	.	TRBJ2-7	12
ASSIRGGARTEAF	TRBV19	.	TRBJ1-1	13
ASSPRDRVRGEQF	TRBV2	TRBD1	TRBJ2-1	13
ASKDRDTQPQH	TRBV19	TRBD1	TRBJ1-5	11
AWSPLETQY	TRBV30	.	TRBJ2-5	9
SVEGAGDSNQPQH	TRBV29-1	.	TRBJ1-5	13
ASSQDRGGRGKLF	TRBV4-1	TRBD1	TRBJ1-4	13
ASSLHQGLAGGNEQF	TRBV4-3	TRBD2	TRBJ2-1	15
ASSMGGGYNEQF	TRBV19	TRBD2	TRBJ2-1	12
ASTSQLSGNTIY	TRBV7-8	.	TRBJ1-3	12
ASSLDSSNYGYT	TRBV7-2	.	TRBJ1-2	12
ASSHDRAYGYT	TRBV27	TRBD1	TRBJ1-2	11
ASSLVPSSYNEQF	TRBV7-9	.	TRBJ2-1	13
ASKGQGYNEQF	TRBV2	TRBD1	TRBJ2-1	11
ASSLRTGGSMNTEAF	TRBV11-2	TRBD1	TRBJ1-1	15
ASSGPGGGRNTIY	TRBV7-6	.	TRBJ1-3	13
ASSPRGAGGHGYT	TRBV6-5	TRBD1	TRBJ1-2	13
ASSFYGRAAETQY	TRBV7-9	TRBD2	TRBJ2-5	13
ASSPPRLAGGREQY	TRBV18	TRBD2	TRBJ2-7	14
ASSFSGTGTQY	TRBV19	.	TRBJ2-5	11
ASSFGAGVRNEQF	TRBV6-4	TRBD2	TRBJ2-1	13
ASSLPRWRGGIDTQY	TRBV11-2	TRBD2	TRBJ2-3	15
ASSLPSGRVQETQY	TRBV5-4	TRBD2	TRBJ2-5	14
ASSIPGYEQY	TRBV19	.	TRBJ2-7	10
ASSTRGATDTQY	TRBV13	.	TRBJ2-3	12
ASSEYSYREKNYGYT	TRBV25-1	.	TRBJ1-2	15
ASSSYSGRSYNEQF	TRBV19	.	TRBJ2-1	14